Each of the 15 T cell receptor beta chains below was sequenced from the same sample in a study of CD8+CD57+ T cells in acquired aplastic anemia. Investigators profiled TCR beta VDJ and CDR3 from genomic DNA template. TCRdb itself ran the reads through MiXCR, one entry per CDR3 protein. The table lists fewer than 300,000 distinct CDR3 sequences, about 80% of them singletons, with 40% to 55% in the top ten. Previously, flow cytometry had revealed CD8+CD57+ cell expansion in the patients chosen for sequencing. The sequenced sample consisted of sorted CD4+, CD8+, or CD8+CD57+ T cells (not recorded which) from PBMCs. The receptors were sampled from a human donor with aplastic anemia.

Of note for this clonotype: A read error is likely, as this CDR3 ends without the conserved phenylalanine or tryptophan. The DNA is omitted, as the CDR3 cannot be located on it reliably, and the CDR3 follows TCRdb's listing. The rearrangement uses TRBV7-3 and TRBJ2-5; TRBD1, as called in the table, went unchecked against the DNA. The CDR3 has 12 residues if both end residues are counted. Germline V CDR1 and CDR2: SGHTA, FQGTGA. The CDR3 loop reads CASQGATDGQAL.

Turning to this clonotype: A junction boundary mismatches the germline segment, possibly from a read error. This sequence joins TRBV7-6 and TRBJ2-3; D not certain. CDR3 length equals 14 residues. Per germline, CDR1 SGHVS and CDR2 FNYEAQ. The CDR3: CASSLAGSVNTEAF. Written as DNA, the CDR3 is TGTGCCAGCAGCTTAGCGGGCAGCGTGAACACTGAAGCTTTT.

With regard to this clonotype: The final CDR3 position lacks the conserved phenylalanine or tryptophan, pointing to a likely read error. Because the CDR3's place on the DNA is in doubt, the DNA is left out and the CDR3 is given as listed by TCRdb. This chain connects TRBV7-9 to TRBJ2-3; the table's D call, TRBD1, was not checked against the DNA. The CDR3 comprises 13 residues, both ends counted. Germline CDR1 and CDR2: SEHNR and FQNEAQ (reference sequence). CDR3 residues: CASSFQRSGASDY.

Note on this clonotype: The junction shows a germline mismatch at one end, possibly a read error. V is TRBV2 and J is TRBJ2-1; D unresolved. The CDR3 runs 15 residues. CDR1 is SNHLY and CDR2 is FYNNEI in the germline V gene. The CDR3 region has the DNA TGTGCCAGCAGCTTCGTACCGGCGTACGTGAATGGGCAGTTCTTC. Translated, it gives CASSFVPAYVNGQFF.

V usage is TRBV12-3 or TRBV12-4 and J usage is TRBJ2-3; D tentatively fits TRBD1 or TRBD2 (6 bases each). V was shortened by 9 bases and J by 4 bases, with 17 bases between the two germline ends. The CDR3 is made up of 14 amino acids. This chain's CDR3 is CASRGQGHADTQYF. CDR3 coding DNA: TGTGCCAGTCGGGGGCAGGGTCACGCAGATACGCAGTATTTT.

Regarding this clonotype: The junction shows a germline mismatch at one end, possibly a read error. This chain uses TRBV7-9 with TRBJ2-4; D gene uncertain. This CDR3 spans 12 amino acids. CDR1 is SEHNR, CDR2 FQNEAQ, per germline (reference sequence). The DNA of the CDR3 is TGTGCCAGCAGCTTACTCTCCTCCACTGAGCAGTTC. Protein sequence: CASSLLSSTEQF.

The chain joins TRBV7-6 to TRBJ2-2; tentatively, D is TRBD2 (5 bases). From germline, CDR1 is SGHVS and CDR2 FNYEAQ. The CDR3 spans 13 residues. The V gene lost 1 base and the J gene lost 6 bases, with 6 bases spanning the gap. CDR3 sequence reads: CASSLVGAGELFF. The DNA of the CDR3 is TGTGCCAGCAGCTTAGTCGGGGCCGGGGAGCTGTTTTTT. Variable domain in full (rest from reference TRBV7-6 and TRBJ2-2): GAGVSQSPRYKVTKRGQDVALRCDPISGHVSLYWYRQALGQGPEFLTYFNYEAQQDKSGLPNDRFSAERPEGSISTLTIQRTEQRDSAMYRCASSLVGAGELFFGEGSRLTVL.

The chain combines TRBV7-9 with TRBJ1-2; D not certain. Trimming left V 5 bases short and J 6 bases short, with 13 bases between. CDR1 and CDR2 (germline): SEHNR, FQNEAQ (reference sequence). This CDR3 spans 13 amino acids. CDR3 amino acids: CASSLPTQNGYTF. Written as DNA, the CDR3 is TGTGCCAGCAGCCTACCCACCCAGAATGGCTACACCTTC.

This chain uses TRBV11-3 with TRBJ2-5, with D perhaps assigned TRBD1 or TRBD2 (6 bases each). V lost 8 bases, J lost 9 bases, and 16 bases lay in between. The CDR3 is 12 residues long. Germline V gene lookup returns CDR1 SGHNT and CDR2 YENEEA. CDR3 nucleotide sequence: TGTGCCAGCGGGGACGGGGGCGCGGCCCAGTACTTC. Its translation is CASGDGGAAQYF.

This chain uses TRBV12-3 or TRBV12-4 with TRBJ2-3; no definite D call. Trimming took off 4 bases at V and 5 bases at J, with 4 bases between the two ends. This CDR3 is built from 11 residues. The CDR3 region has the DNA TGTGCCAGCAGTTACGGAGATACGCAGTATTTT. It yields the protein CASSYGDTQYF.

The V and J genes are TRBV11-3 and TRBJ2-3, with D perhaps given as TRBD1 or TRBD2 (5 bases each). Trimming shortened V by 3 bases and J by 4 bases, and 14 bases separated the two germline ends. The CDR3 extends over 15 amino acids. CDR1 and CDR2 from the germline V gene are SGHNT and YENEEA. The CDR3 region has the DNA TGTGCCAGCAGCTTCGGTCCCAGAGGGGCAGATACGCAGTATTTT. Translation: CASSFGPRGADTQYF. Full variable domain (remainder filled in from reference TRBV11-3 and TRBJ2-3): EAGVVQSPRYKIIEKKQPVAFWCNPISGHNTLYWYLQNLGQGPELLIRYENEEAVDDSQLPKDRFSAERLKGVDSTLKIQPAELGDSAVYLCASSFGPRGADTQYFGPGTRLTVL.

The chain links TRBV7-9 to TRBJ1-5; no clear D gene. CDR3 length: 17 residues. In germline, CDR1 is SEHNR, CDR2 FQNEAQ (reference sequence). With 0 bases removed from V and 0 bases from J, the gap between germline ends came to 12 bases. This CDR3 is CASSLAANADSNQPQHF. CDR3 sequence (DNA): TGTGCCAGCAGCTTAGCGGCAAACGCGGATAGCAATCAGCCCCAGCATTTT.

The chain couples TRBV5-1 to TRBJ2-2; 7 bases are shared with TRBD1. Germline CDR1 is SGHRS and CDR2 is YFSETQ. J was trimmed by 15 bases and V by 0 bases; bases with no gene match: 5. The CDR3 is 12 residues long. The CDR3 is CASSLAQGNLFF. The DNA for the CDR3 is TGCGCCAGCAGCTTGGCACAGGGGAACTTGTTTTTT.

This rearrangement joins TRBV7-2 to TRBJ2-3; perhaps TRBD1 as D (6 bases). The CDR3 extends over 15 amino acids. Germline V gene lookup returns CDR1 SGHTA and CDR2 FQGNSA. Trimming removed 3 bases from V and 11 bases from J, with 21 bases in between. The CDR3 loop reads CASSFRGCPTAKQYF. In nucleotides, the CDR3 is TGTGCCAGCAGCTTCAGGGGATGTCCCACAGCTAAGCAGTATTTT.

The chain couples TRBV7-8 to TRBJ2-7; D gene unclear. The CDR3 loop spans 18 amino acids. V lost 2 bases and J 4 bases, leaving 24 bases between the germline ends. Germline V lookup: CDR1 SGHVS, CDR2 FQNEAQ. The CDR3 DNA reads as TGTGCCAGCAGCTTACATCGAGATGCCGCTGCCCAGTATTACGAGCAGTACGTC. Its translation is CASSLHRDAAAQYYEQYV.